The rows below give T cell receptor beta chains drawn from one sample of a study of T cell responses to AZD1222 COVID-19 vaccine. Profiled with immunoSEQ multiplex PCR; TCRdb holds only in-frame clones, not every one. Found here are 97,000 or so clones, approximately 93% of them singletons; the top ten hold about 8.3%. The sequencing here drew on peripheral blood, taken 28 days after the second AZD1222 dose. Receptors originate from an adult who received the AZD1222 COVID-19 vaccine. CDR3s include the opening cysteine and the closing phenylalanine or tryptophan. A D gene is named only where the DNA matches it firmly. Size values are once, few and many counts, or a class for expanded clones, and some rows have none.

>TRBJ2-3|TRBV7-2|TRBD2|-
TGTGCCAGCAGCTTGGGGACTAGAACCGATACGCAGTATTTT
CASSLGTRTDTQYF
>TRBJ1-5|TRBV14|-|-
TGTGCCAGCAGCCAAGTCGGTAGTTTCGGCAATCAGCCCCAGCATTTT
CASSQVGSFGNQPQHF
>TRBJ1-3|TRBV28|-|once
TGTGCCAGCAGGACAAGGGCTAGTGGAAACACCATATATTTT
CASRTRASGNTIYF
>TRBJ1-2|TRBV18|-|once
TGTGCCAGCTCACCCGAGGGGGTTTCGGGGTATGGCTACACCTTC
CASSPEGVSGYGYTF
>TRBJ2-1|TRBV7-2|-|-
TGTGCCAGCAGCTTAATGTATCGGGAGAACAATGAGCAGTTCTTC
CASSLMYRENNEQFF
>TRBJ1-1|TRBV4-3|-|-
TGCGCCAGCAGCCAAGAACAGGGCGCTGAAGCTTTCTTT
CASSQEQGAEAFF
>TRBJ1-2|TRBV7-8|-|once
TGTGCCAGCAGCCCCGGACTCCCCGGGGATGGCTACACCTTC
CASSPGLPGDGYTF
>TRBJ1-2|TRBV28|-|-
TGTGCCAGCAGGCGATTCAACTATGGCTACACCTTC
CASRRFNYGYTF
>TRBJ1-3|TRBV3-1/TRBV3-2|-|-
TGTGCCAGCACCCACGGCAGAGGGGCTGGAAACACCATATATTTT
CASTHGRGAGNTIYF
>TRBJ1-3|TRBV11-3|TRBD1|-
TGTGCCAGCAGCCCAGGACAGGGGCCCGGAAACACCATATATTTT
CASSPGQGPGNTIYF
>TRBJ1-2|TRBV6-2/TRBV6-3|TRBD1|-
TGTGCCAGCAGTTCGACCGGGACAGGGGTCGGCTACACCTTC
CASSSTGTGVGYTF
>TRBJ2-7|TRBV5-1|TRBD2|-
TGCGCCAGCAAGGCGGGAGTAGGCGACGAGCAGTACTTC
CASKAGVGDEQYF
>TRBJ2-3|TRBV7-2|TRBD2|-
TGTGCCAGCAGCTTAGGGGGGACTAGCGTAGATACGCAGTATTTT
CASSLGGTSVDTQYF